This T cell receptor (beta chain) stems from a study of PD-1 blockade in classical Hodgkin lymphoma (dated by TCRdb to 2018 to 2021). In the study overall: Nivolumab dosing was 3 mg/kg intravenously every 2 weeks, continuing until either disease progression or unacceptable toxicity. A peripheral blood immune signature of response to PD-1 blockade in classical Hodgkin lymphoma was defined using TCR beta sequencing and CyTOF. Overall study outcomes, separate from this receptor: Only a single clinical trial cohort was studied, and what caused the repertoire differences, possibly disease activity or prior therapy, remained undefined. CD4+ but not CD8+ TCR diversity rose significantly by C4D1 (p=0.0027 vs p=0.16), most apparent in complete responders (p=0.02). Lower diversity was observed in patients in whom nivolumab was started less than 1 year after ASCT, and these patients were excluded from later analyses so that confounding by immune reconstitution would be avoided. Baseline TCR diversity was reported to be lower in newly diagnosed patients than in healthy donors, and even lower in relapsed/refractory patients. Among trial patients, those achieving complete response had baseline diversity similar to that of newly diagnosed patients, while diversity was significantly lower in partial responders and progressors.

The time point label on this specimen signifies: cycle 1 day 1 (C1D1), immediately before nivolumab initiation. Relapse after autologous stem cell transplantation had occurred in all trial patients, and cohorts A, B and C were distinguished by prior brentuximab vedotin exposure. The trial cohort was composed of around 60 patients with relapsed/refractory classical Hodgkin lymphoma, for whom complete response, partial response or progressive disease was recorded as best overall response. Single-agent nivolumab was administered to trial patients in the multi-cohort phase II CheckMate 205 trial. An independent review committee assessed best overall response using the 2007 International Working Group response criteria. Trial PBMCs were obtained immediately prior to nivolumab initiation (C1D1) and on therapy at cycle 2 day 1 and cycle 4 day 1. Peripheral blood was collected in 8 mL Vacutainer Cell Preparation Tubes, from which PBMCs were isolated by centrifugation and then cryopreserved.

The Qiagen DNeasy kit was used to extract genomic DNA both from unsorted PBMCs and from the negatively selected CD4+ and CD8+ fractions. Amplification of TCR beta CDR3 regions was done by immunoSEQ multiplex PCR with primers that anneal to V and J segments. A synthetic immune receptor repertoire was used to minimize amplification bias, and remaining bias was computationally removed after sequencing. On the authors' methods: Repertoire diversity was quantified as the Shannon entropy index using custom Python scripts. The unsorted, CD4+ and CD8+ repertoires were each analyzed separately, with the exception of combined analyses, where CD4+ and CD8+ sequences were merged in silico. Clonal expansion was defined as at least a 2-fold frequency increase after treatment relative to C1D1, with a pseudocount of 0.5 for undetected baseline clones. Singleton clones were defined as clones with 0 or 1 copy at C1D1, and non-singleton clones were defined as clones with 2 or more copies. Clones expanded in unsorted samples were annotated as CD4+, CD8+ or unknown by matching protein sequences in sorted samples from the same patient. Diversity changes from C1D1 to C4D1 were tested in paired samples using Wilcoxon tests. What TCRdb holds here is the immuneACCESS table cut down to in-frame rearrangements. Part of the clones is not present; checked against another copy, under half of the missing clones reflect an unresolved V gene, and the others are unexplained. V, J and clone size are taken as reported in that table, and D and trimming were inferred from the DNA itself. The sample includes 35,000 to 45,000 clones, with 70% to 80% observed a single time. The top ten hold 2.5% to 3.5% of the sample.

As for this clone: Its specific antigen is unknown. Base-call qualities are not available, and no considerably larger clone is one nucleotide away.

Based on the germline V gene (reference sequence), the CDR1 and CDR2 sequences are SGHNT and YYREEE. Relative to germline, V is missing 5 bases and J is missing 0 bases, with 4 bases of the junction outside any gene match. The CDR3 has 15 amino acids, counting the end cysteine and phenylalanine. Only the CDR3 part of the read is kept: 45 bases, read in frame from the first base. The V and J genes are TRBV5-4 and TRBJ2-1; the junction holds 8 bases that match TRBD1. The material was peripheral blood mononuclear cells (PBMCs), obtained at baseline. The receptor was derived from a human donor with classical Hodgkin lymphoma. CDR3 loop: CASSPTGGSYNEQFF. The DNA reads TGTGCCAGCAGTCCTACAGGGGGCTCCTACAATGAGCAGTTCTTC.